This T cell receptor (beta chain) is drawn from a study of shared clonotypes between healthy human individuals (dated by TCRdb to the early 2020s). In terms of the full investigation: A couple of women and a few men aged 18 to 49 years were included in the cohort. Libraries were prepared and TCR repertoires were sequenced by different laboratories using diverse techniques, in order to increase sequencing depth and limit assay-specific biases. Each donor's leukapheresis produced roughly between roughly 0.85 and 9 billion PBMCs. The study deeply sequenced blood TCR repertoires of five healthy adults to estimate repertoire size and the extent of clonotype sharing between individuals. Per donor, three plates each were used for CD4 naive and CD4 memory, two for CD8 naive, and one for CD8 memory. Findings and caveats that apply to the study as a whole: Naive subsets generally had larger estimated clonotype richness than memory subsets. Sampling was restricted to blood, and TCR repertoires in tissue are likely to differ from TCR repertoires in blood. Compared with non-shared clonotypes, the clonotypes found in all four sorted-subset donors had higher generation probabilities. Rarefaction of sorted-subset datasets indicated incomplete sequencing despite the large sequencing depth. Pairwise subsampling indicated that sequencing depth was expected to affect the degree of clonotype sharing among donors. Across four donors, 5% to 6% of naive CD4, more than 3% of naive CD8, 2.3% of memory CD4, and 0.3% to 0.45% of memory CD8 clonotypes were shared. Because the study included a small number of donors, the genetic and exposure-history diversity represented was limited.

Donors were healthy HIV-negative adults with no recently reported acute infections or vaccinations. Every donor was a Caucasian adult living in Nashville, Tennessee, USA. CD4+ T cells were enriched by magnetic negative selection, after which naive cells were positively selected on CD45RA and the negative fraction was taken as the memory subset. Blood was collected by leukapheresis, and PBMCs were isolated by Ficoll-Histopaque density gradient centrifugation and then cryopreserved in liquid nitrogen vapor phase. Analytical flow cytometry was used to check the purity and quantity of every magnetically sorted T cell population. Genomic DNA was isolated from each sorted fraction and quantified by UV absorbance on a Nanodrop 2000c. V loses 5 bases at its end and J loses 3 bases; junction bases beyond the gene matches: 6. The CDR3 spans 14 residues, from the cysteine through the phenylalanine. Only the CDR3 region is kept as DNA, spanning 42 bases read in frame from base 1. According to the germline V gene (reference sequence), CDR1 reads MNHEY and CDR2 reads SMNVEV.

Using the deep immunoSEQ assay, TCR CDR3 regions were amplified from genomic DNA by multiplex PCR. Extracted genomic DNA from each cell subset was distributed evenly across all wells of several immunoSEQ 96-well plates, and each plate was treated as a replicate. For sorted subsets, around 0.2 ug of genomic DNA, equivalent to roughly 30,000 T cell genomes, went into each replicate PCR. Purified libraries were measured with a Qubit 3.0 fluorometer, size-checked on a Bioanalyzer 2100, and measured again with the KAPA Library Quantification kit. Each immunoSEQ 96-well plate was sequenced on its own single-read 150-cycle Illumina NextSeq 550 flow cell. Per the original workflow: Because only junctional sequences without quality scores were contained in the immunoSEQ output, filtering matching that applied to full-length reads could not be performed. To assign V/J genes and CDR3, sequences were annotated using PyIR, a Python wrapper for IgBLAST v1.9, with IMGT germline references. Reads were filtered out if the reads had weak V/J assignments (E-value above 1e-6), no CDR3, stop codons, out-of-frame junctions, or ambiguous translated residues. V3J clonotypes were defined by identical inferred V gene, J gene, and CDR3 amino acid sequence. To compute the percentage overlap between repertoires, the number of shared unique clonotypes was divided by the size of the smaller repertoire. Richness of each repertoire was evaluated using RTK rarefaction, the Chao1 estimator, and Recon v2.1 estimates of unobserved clonotypes. Generation probabilities were computed with OLGA for all TCRbeta clonotypes obtained by the gDNA method from four donors. TCRdb holds this immuneACCESS table with in-frame rearrangements only. Some clones are missing; in checked studies, unresolved V genes explain under half, and the rest has no known cause. That table is the source of V, J and clone size, and D and trimming were worked out from the DNA. The sample table contains about 1 million clones; only one count was recorded for roughly 80% of them. Clones ranked in the top ten supply approximately 1.5% of the sample.

Note on this clone: This receptor's antigen is unknown. The input lacks base qualities; no much larger clone sits a single base away.

The sequence derives from a man between 18 and 29 years old in good health. Sequencing was carried out using memory CD4+ T cells sorted from blood. The cell subset or site label, as the study defines it: CD45RA-negative fraction. This chain joins TRBV27 to TRBJ1-2, with 7 bases aligning to TRBD1. The DNA sequence follows: TGTGCCAGCAGTCTCCGGGACAGCTACTATGGCTACACCTTC. Its protein reads: CASSLRDSYYGYTF.